This TCR beta chain was found in a study of regulatory T cells in long-lasting Graves disease. Building the TCR beta libraries relied on iRepertoire HTBI primers, and CDR3 regions underwent Arm-PCR. TCRdb recomputed calls from the multiplex PCR reads with MiXCR, one row per CDR3 protein. The profile shows some 340,000 distinct CDR3 sequences, about an eighth of them singletons. The CDR3 has 15 residues. Unmatched junction bases numbered 3, after V lost 0 bases and J lost 7 bases. Germline V gives CDR1 LGHDT, CDR2 YNNKEL (reference sequence). The sample holds many counts of this clonotype. The time point: newly diagnosed GD, antithyroid drugs for less than 3 months. PBMC RNA was the source of the TCR library. Enrollment of patients was through an endocrinology department in Xi'an, China. The sample also formed part of further work on T cells in Graves' hyperthyroidism and ophthalmopathy. That publication notes: The definition of stable Graves' hyperthyroidism was no ophthalmopathy progression within 18 months. Before onset, by a median of around 6.1 months, the model predicted ophthalmopathy.

Here the sequenced sample was peripheral blood mononuclear cells (PBMCs), taken at new diagnosis, from a patient treated with antithyroid drugs. This clonotype originated in a woman between 18 and 30 years old with Graves disease. The chain combines TRBV3-1 with TRBJ2-1; 10 positions match TRBD1. This chain's CDR3 is CASSQEDRGLNEQFF. As DNA, the CDR3 is TGTGCCAGCAGCCAAGAAGACAGGGGGCTTAATGAGCAGTTCTTC.